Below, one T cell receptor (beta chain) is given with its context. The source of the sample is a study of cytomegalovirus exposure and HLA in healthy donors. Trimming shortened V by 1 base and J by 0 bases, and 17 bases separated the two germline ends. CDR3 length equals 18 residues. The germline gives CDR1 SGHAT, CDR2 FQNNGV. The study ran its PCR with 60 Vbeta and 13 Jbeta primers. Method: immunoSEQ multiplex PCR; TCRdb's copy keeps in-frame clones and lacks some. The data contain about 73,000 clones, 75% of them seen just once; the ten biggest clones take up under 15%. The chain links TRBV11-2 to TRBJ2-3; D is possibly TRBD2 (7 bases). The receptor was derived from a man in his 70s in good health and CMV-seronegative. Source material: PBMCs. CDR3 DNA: TGTGCCAGCAGCTTAGTTCCGAAGGGGGGGCGAAGCACAGATACGCAGTATTTT. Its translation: CASSLVPKGGRSTDTQYF.